A single sample is the source of the 21 T cell receptor beta chains below, sequenced in a study of CD8 T cells in ankylosing spondylitis. Using its own MiXCR run on the 5' RACE reads, TCRdb lists one record per CDR3 protein. This sample has under 300,000 distinct CDR3 sequences; more than 9% occur once, and the top ten carry about 3%. Sequencing was done on a sample of blood, either unsorted or a sorted T cell fraction (not recorded which). These receptors were collected from a male donor with ankylosing spondylitis or in good health (not recorded which).

This clonotype was recorded many times. The rearrangement links TRBV20-1 to TRBJ2-2; 9 bases are shared with TRBD2. The length of the CDR3 is 15 residues. The V segment lost 3 bases and the J segment 5 bases; nucleotides outside the gene matches: 7. CDR1 DFQATT and CDR2 SNEGSKA come from the germline V gene (reference sequence). The CDR3 DNA sequence: TGCAGTGCTAGTCGGCGGGAGGGCCGGACCGGGGAGCTGTTTTTT. This translates into CSASRREGRTGELFF.

This clonotype was seen ten or more times. In nucleotides, the CDR3 is TGCGCCAGCAGCGCCGGGAGGGGAGGCACTGAAGCTTTCTTT. It codes for CASSAGRGGTEAFF. The V call is TRBV4-1, the J call TRBJ1-1; D may be TRBD1 (5 bases). Germline values: CDR1 MGHRA, CDR2 YSYEKL. Deletions cut 5 bases from V and 4 bases from J, with 14 bases between. The CDR3 contains 14 residues.

This clonotype was observed many times. The chain couples TRBV12-3 or TRBV12-4 to TRBJ1-3; D might be TRBD1 (6 bases). Trimming took 5 bases from V and 0 from J, leaving 17 bases between them. The length of the CDR3 is 17 residues. The CDR3 reads CASSPGQGRISGNTIYF. In DNA, the CDR3 is TGTGCCAGCAGTCCGGGACAAGGAAGAATCTCTGGAAACACCATATATTTT.

This clonotype was found many times. CDR3 residues: CSVAAGVYEQYF. The CDR3 nucleotides are TGCAGCGTTGCAGCGGGGGTCTACGAGCAGTACTTC. This chain joins TRBV29-1 and TRBJ2-7; 8 bases are shared with TRBD2. CDR1 and CDR2 from the germline V gene are SQVTM and ANQGSEA. J lost 3 bases, V lost 4 bases, and 2 bases had no gene match. The CDR3 is 12 residues long.

This chain uses TRBV20-1 with TRBJ2-7, with a possible D match to TRBD1 (6 bases). The length of the CDR3 is 12 residues. Germline lookup yields CDR1 DFQATT and CDR2 SNEGSKA (reference sequence). The CDR3 spells CIGGQGPGEQYF. The CDR3, as DNA: TGCATTGGGGGCCAGGGTCCGGGCGAGCAGTACTTC.

This clonotype was seen repeatedly, ten times or more. V gene TRBV7-9 combines with J gene TRBJ2-7; 11 bases are a match to TRBD2. CDR1 is SEHNR and CDR2 is FQNEAQ in the germline V gene (reference sequence). The CDR3 runs 15 residues. V shed 3 bases, J shed 6 bases, and the junction held 7 bases outside the gene matches. As DNA, the CDR3 is TGTGCCAGCAGCTTGGGGACTAGCGGTCTCTCCGAGCAGTACTTC. It encodes CASSLGTSGLSEQYF.

This clonotype was observed at least ten times. This sequence joins TRBV7-8 and TRBJ1-1, with D perhaps matching TRBD1 (5 bases). The CDR3 consists of 17 residues. V was pared by 3 bases and J by 2 bases, with 19 bases between. Germline V lookup: CDR1 SGHVS, CDR2 FQNEAQ. CDR3 region: CASSFTRTGAPNTEAFF. CDR3 nucleotides: TGTGCCAGCAGCTTTACCAGGACTGGGGCCCCCAACACTGAAGCTTTCTTT. Drawing the rest from reference TRBV7-8 and TRBJ1-1, the complete variable domain is GAGVSQSPRYKVAKRGQDVALRCDPISGHVSLFWYQQALGQGPEFLTYFQNEAQLDKSGLPSDRFFAERPEGSVSTLKIQRTQQEDSAVYLCASSFTRTGAPNTEAFFGQGTRLTVV.

At least ten counts were recorded for this clonotype. The chain uses TRBV5-1 and TRBJ2-3; 14 bases align to TRBD2. CDR3 length: 15 amino acids. Germline CDR1 is SGHRS and CDR2 is YFSETQ. Trimming at V came to 2 bases and at J to 5 bases, leaving 1 base not matched to a gene. CDR3 loop: CASSFGLAGGDTQYF. The CDR3 DNA reads as TGCGCCAGCAGCTTCGGACTAGCGGGAGGAGATACGCAGTATTTT.

The J gene is TRBJ1-2, the V gene TRBV7-9, with D possibly TRBD1 on 5 matching bases. The V gene lost 1 base and the J gene lost 12 bases, with 21 bases spanning the gap. Germline lookup yields CDR1 SEHNR and CDR2 FQNEAQ (reference sequence). This CDR3 has 15 residues. The CDR3 spells CASSLDGGTLGGHTF. In DNA form, the CDR3 reads TGTGCCAGCAGCTTAGATGGGGGAACACTCGGCGGCCACACCTTC.

This clonotype has a count of ten or more. The chain joins TRBV7-9 to TRBJ1-6; maybe TRBD1 (5 bases). The CDR3 length is 14 residues. From germline, CDR1 is SEHNR and CDR2 FQNEAQ (reference sequence). Trimming stripped 3 bases from V and 11 bases from J, with 14 bases between. CDR3 sequence reads: CASSFGQGSAPLHF. CDR3 DNA: TGTGCCAGCAGCTTTGGTCAGGGCTCCGCACCCCTCCACTTT.

This chain connects TRBV7-9 to TRBJ1-2; D not certain. Germline loops: CDR1 SEHNR, CDR2 FQNEAQ (reference sequence). This CDR3 spans 14 amino acids. V was clipped by 1 base and J by 7 bases, with 13 bases between them. The CDR3 loop reads CASSLGSLNGGYTF. CDR3 in DNA: TGTGCCAGCAGCTTAGGCTCCCTCAATGGTGGCTACACCTTC.

In its sample, this clonotype was seen many times. CDR3 sequence (DNA): TGTGCCAGCAGCTCGTGGATGACGTTAGCCAAAAACATTCAGTACTTC. It yields the protein CASSSWMTLAKNIQYF. J is TRBJ2-4 and V is TRBV7-2; D gene ambiguous. Trimming removed 4 bases at V and 0 bases at J, with 13 bases between. Per the germline V gene, CDR1 is SGHTA and CDR2 is FQGNSA. This CDR3 has 16 residues.

This clonotype was found many times. The V gene is TRBV30, the J gene TRBJ2-1; D uncertain. V was shortened by 1 base and J by 7 bases, with 11 bases between the two germline ends. This CDR3 comprises 13 residues. The germline gives CDR1 GTSNPN, CDR2 SVGIG (reference sequence). CDR3 DNA sequence: TGTGCCTGGAGTGAGGGTTGGGGAAATGAGCAGTTCTTC. Translating it yields CAWSEGWGNEQFF. Full variable domain (missing parts from reference TRBV30 and TRBJ2-1): SQTIHQWPATLVQPVGSPLSLECTVEGTSNPNLYWYRQAAGRGLQLLFYSVGIGQISSEVPQNLSASRPQDRQFILSSKKLLLSDSGFYLCAWSEGWGNEQFFGPGTRLTVL.

This clonotype has a count of ten or more. This chain joins TRBV4-1 and TRBJ2-7; D call uncertain. The CDR3 is 14 residues long. V dropped 0 bases and J dropped 3 bases, with 9 bases sitting between them. Germline CDR1 reads MGHRA; CDR2 reads YSYEKL. The CDR3 region is CASSQESDFYEQYF. The CDR3 DNA is TGCGCCAGCAGCCAAGAGTCTGATTTCTACGAGCAGTACTTC.

This clonotype was detected many times. The gene calls are TRBV10-3 and TRBJ1-1, with 9 bases aligning to TRBD1. V lost 4 bases and J lost 6; bases outside the gene matches: 6. The CDR3 length is 14 residues. CDR1 ENHRY and CDR2 SYGVKD come from the germline V gene. CDR3 bases: TGTGCCATCAGTGCAGGGACAGGGCAAGCTGAAGCTTTCTTT. Its protein is CAISAGTGQAEAFF.

This clonotype was counted many times. The chain is built from TRBV7-2 and TRBJ1-2, with D perhaps matching TRBD1 (5 bases). Germline lookup yields CDR1 SGHTA and CDR2 FQGNSA. The CDR3 loop spans 17 amino acids. Deletions cut 2 bases from V and 2 bases from J, with 18 bases between. The CDR3, as DNA: TGTGCCAGCAGCTTAAACTTTGAGGCAGGGACCAACTATGGCTACACCTTC. As protein: CASSLNFEAGTNYGYTF.

There are many counts of this clonotype. This chain joins TRBV6-5 and TRBJ1-2, with D hard to call. The CDR3 is 13 residues long. Trimming left V 4 bases short and J 6 bases short, with 12 bases between. Per germline, CDR1 MNHEY and CDR2 SVGAGI. For the CDR3, the DNA is TGTGCCAGCAGTTTGCTCGGAGACCATGGCTACACCTTC. Translated, it gives CASSLLGDHGYTF.

This clonotype showed up many times. V and J are TRBV14 and TRBJ1-4; 8 bases match TRBD1. There are 16 residues in the CDR3. V lost 0 bases to trimming and J lost 7 bases; unmatched junction nucleotides: 7. Germline V CDR1 and CDR2: SGHDN, FVKESK. The CDR3 nucleotides are TGTGCCAGCAGCCAAGATCTTAGGGACAGGCGTGAAAAACTGTTTTTT. Translated, it gives CASSQDLRDRREKLFF.

The chain couples TRBV12-3 or TRBV12-4 to TRBJ2-2; 9 bases map to TRBD2. CDR3 length: 15 amino acids. Trimming cost V 3 bases and J 4 bases; bases outside gene matches: 3. The DNA of the CDR3 is TGTGCCAGCAGTTTCAGCGGGAGGATCACCGGGGAGCTGTTTTTT. This sequence encodes CASSFSGRITGELFF.

Ten or more counts support this clonotype. J is TRBJ1-1 and V is TRBV5-8, with D unresolved. The CDR3 contains 13 residues. V lost 0 bases and J 3 bases, leaving 6 bases between the germline ends. The germline V gene has CDR1 SGHTS and CDR2 YDEGEE. Here the CDR3 reads CASSLALYTEAFF. CDR3 nucleotide sequence: TGTGCCAGCAGCTTGGCCCTCTACACTGAAGCTTTCTTT. The full variable domain, in which reference TRBV5-8 and TRBJ1-1 provide the parts outside the CDR3, is EAGVTQSPTHLIKTRGQQATLRCSPISGHTSVYWYQQALGLGLQFLLWYDEGEERNRGNFPPRFSGRQFPNYSSELNVNALELEDSALYLCASSLALYTEAFFGQGTRLTVV.

The chain recombines TRBV5-6 with TRBJ1-1, with TRBD1 matching over 7 bases. Trimming cost V 2 bases and J 5 bases; bases outside gene matches: 15. This CDR3 contains 17 residues. Germline assignment: CDR1 SGHDT and CDR2 YYEEEE. The CDR3 protein is CASSFHRGPNLGTEAFF. The CDR3 coding sequence is TGTGCCAGCAGCTTTCACAGGGGCCCCAATCTAGGAACTGAAGCTTTCTTT.